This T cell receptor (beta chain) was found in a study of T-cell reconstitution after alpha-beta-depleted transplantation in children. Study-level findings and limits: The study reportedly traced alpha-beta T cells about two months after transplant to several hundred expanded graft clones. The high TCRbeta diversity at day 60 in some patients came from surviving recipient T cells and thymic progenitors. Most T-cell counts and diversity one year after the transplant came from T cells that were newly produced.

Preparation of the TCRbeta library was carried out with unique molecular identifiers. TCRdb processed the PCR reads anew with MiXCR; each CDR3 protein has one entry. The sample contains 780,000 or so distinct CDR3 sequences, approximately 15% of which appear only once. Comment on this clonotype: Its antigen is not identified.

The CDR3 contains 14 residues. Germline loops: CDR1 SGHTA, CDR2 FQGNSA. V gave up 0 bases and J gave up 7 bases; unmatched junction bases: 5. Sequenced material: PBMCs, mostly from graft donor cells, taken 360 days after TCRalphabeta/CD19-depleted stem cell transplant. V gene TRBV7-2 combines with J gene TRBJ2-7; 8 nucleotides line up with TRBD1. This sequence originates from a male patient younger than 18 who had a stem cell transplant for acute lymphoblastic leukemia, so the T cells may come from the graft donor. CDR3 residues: CASSLAHRGDEQYF. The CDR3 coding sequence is TGTGCCAGCAGCTTAGCGCACAGGGGGGATGAGCAGTACTTC. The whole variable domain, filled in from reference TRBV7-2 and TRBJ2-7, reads GAGVSQSPSNKVTEKGKDVELRCDPISGHTALYWYRQSLGQGLEFLIYFQGNSAPDKSGLPSDRFSAERTGGSVSTLTIQRTQQEDSAVYLCASSLAHRGDEQYFGPGTRLTVT.